A single sample is the source of the 19 T cell receptor beta chains below, sequenced in a study of T-cell reconstitution after alpha-beta-depleted transplantation in children (dated by TCRdb to between 2015 and 2016). The library was prepared using PCR. The sequencer was an Illumina HiSeq 2500. To normalize quantification of the TCRbeta repertoire, the TCR libraries were built with molecular barcoding that relied on unique molecular identifiers. The raw public reads went through TCRdb reprocessing: fastp at Q25, MiXCR clone calling, in-frame beta chains kept. CDR3 protein sequences are deduplicated, and each keeps its most common genes and DNA. Here the sample has a few hundred thousand distinct CDR3 sequences; 10% occur a single time. Of the sample, under 3% falls within the top ten clones. This specimen was PBMCs from the stem cell graft donor, taken from the stem cell graft. The receptors derive from a human donor who donated a stem cell graft to a child with acute lymphoblastic leukemia.

The sample holds a few counts of this clonotype. The genes are TRBV5-1 and TRBJ2-3; the D is unclear. Per germline, CDR1 SGHRS and CDR2 YFSETQ. The CDR3 totals 14 residues. Trimming shortened V by 0 bases and J by 2 bases, and 7 bases separated the two germline ends. The CDR3 here is CASSLGHHTDTQYF. CDR3 DNA: TGCGCCAGCAGCTTGGGCCACCACACAGATACGCAGTATTTT. The full variable domain, in which reference TRBV5-1 and TRBJ2-3 provide the parts outside the CDR3, is KAGVTQTPRYLIKTRGQQVTLSCSPISGHRSVSWYQQTPGQGLQFLFEYFSETQRNKGNFPGRFSGRQFSNSRSEMNVSTLELGDSALYLCASSLGHHTDTQYFGPGTRLTVL.

This clonotype was seen a few times. The chain employs TRBV7-6 and TRBJ2-2; 10 bases align to TRBD1. V lost 8 bases and J lost 6; bases outside the gene matches: 9. Germline values: CDR1 SGHVS, CDR2 FNYEAQ. CDR3 length: 15 residues. CDR3 amino acids: CASRPGQGLSGELFF. The CDR3 coding sequence is TGTGCCAGCCGACCGGGACAGGGGTTATCCGGGGAGCTGTTTTTT.

Only a few counts were recorded for this clonotype. The V call is TRBV5-5, the J call TRBJ1-4; TRBD1 is a possible D gene (5 bases). The CDR3 has 16 residues. V was trimmed by 1 base and J by 3 bases, leaving 13 bases between them. CDR1 and CDR2 from the germline V gene are SGHKS and YYEKEE (reference sequence). As DNA, the CDR3 is TGTGCCAGCAGCTTGTCGGCGACAGTGGCTAATGAAAAACTGTTTTTT. It is translated as CASSLSATVANEKLFF.

This clonotype showed up many times. The V and J genes are TRBV12-3 or TRBV12-4 and TRBJ1-5, with 10 bases identical to TRBD1. The junction had 7 bases not matched to a gene; V was cut back by 5 bases and J by 0 bases. This CDR3 region has 17 residues. The CDR3 DNA follows: TGTGCCAGCAGTCGGGACAGGGGAACCTATAGCAATCAGCCCCAGCATTTT. It is translated as CASSRDRGTYSNQPQHF.

The rearrangement uses TRBV29-1 and TRBJ1-4; TRBD1 matches at 7 bases. This CDR3 contains 13 residues. V lost 5 bases and J lost 8; bases outside the gene matches: 8. Germline CDR1 and CDR2: SQVTM and ANQGSEA. CDR3 protein: CSVSDRATEKLFF. In DNA form, the CDR3 reads TGCAGCGTTTCTGACAGGGCTACCGAAAAACTGTTTTTT.

This clonotype was seen only a few times. CDR3 bases: TGTGCCAGCAGCTCCCCGGGGATAGCGGGAGGTAATGAGCAGTTCTTC. It specifies CASSSPGIAGGNEQFF. This rearrangement joins TRBV7-3 to TRBJ2-1; 10 bases fit TRBD2. V lost 4 bases and J lost 7; bases outside the gene matches: 10. The germline CDR1 and CDR2 sequences are SGHTA and FQGTGA. The CDR3 runs 16 residues.

The chain couples TRBV15 to TRBJ1-1, with D uncertain. Per the germline V gene, CDR1 is LNHNV and CDR2 is YYDKDF (reference sequence). This CDR3 has 14 amino acids. V was pared by 5 bases and J by 2 bases, with 12 bases between. CDR3 in amino acids: CATSSRRGNTEAFF. The CDR3 nucleotides read TGTGCCACCAGCTCCCGGAGAGGTAACACTGAAGCTTTCTTT.

This clonotype was counted ten times or more. The CDR3 here is CSARADGYEQYF. CDR3 DNA: TGCAGTGCTAGGGCTGACGGCTACGAGCAGTACTTC. This chain connects TRBV20-1 to TRBJ2-7, with D unclear. The V end was cut by 3 bases, the J end by 3 bases, with 9 bases between. The germline V gene has CDR1 DFQATT and CDR2 SNEGSKA (reference sequence). This CDR3 has 12 residues.

The table lists this clonotype with a few counts. The V and J genes are TRBV28 and TRBJ2-1, with 8 nucleotides matching TRBD1. The CDR3 sequence is 17 residues long. Losses at the gene ends were 7 bases for V and 2 bases for J; bases not matched to a gene: 13. Germline V gene lookup returns CDR1 MDHEN and CDR2 SYDVKM. The CDR3 loop is CASTLFVGTGTYNEQFF. Written as DNA, the CDR3 is TGTGCCAGCACTCTTTTTGTAGGGACAGGAACCTACAATGAGCAGTTCTTC. Filled out from reference TRBV28 and TRBJ2-1, the complete variable domain reads DVKVTQSSRYLVKRTGEKVFLECVQDMDHENMFWYRQDPGLGLRLIYFSYDVKMKEKGDIPEGYSVSREKKERFSLILESASTNQTSMYLCASTLFVGTGTYNEQFFGPGTRLTVL.

V gene TRBV18 combines with J gene TRBJ2-7; TRBD1 is a possible D gene (6 bases). There are 14 residues in the CDR3. CDR1 and CDR2 (germline): KGHSH, LQKENI. V was cut by 3 bases and J by 4 bases, with 13 bases left in between. DNA of the CDR3: TGTGCCAGCTCACCGGGACACGGACCTTACGAGCAGTACTTC. This translates into CASSPGHGPYEQYF.

Concerning this clonotype: Germline is not matched at one junction end, which may reflect a read error. V is TRBV11-2 and J is TRBJ2-1; D might be TRBD1 or TRBD2, each matching 6 bases. Germline V lookup: CDR1 SGHAT, CDR2 FQNNGV. The CDR3 consists of 16 residues. As DNA, the CDR3 is TGTGCCAGCAGATTAGGGGGGCAGGGCAAGGGCAATGAGCAGTTCTTC. Translating it yields CASRLGGQGKGNEQFF.

The rearrangement joins TRBV27 to TRBJ2-2, with D maybe TRBD1 (5 bases). The V gene lost 5 bases and the J gene lost 4 bases, with 14 bases spanning the gap. The CDR3 extends over 15 amino acids. CDR1 and CDR2 from the germline V gene are MNHEY and SMNVEV (reference sequence). The CDR3 loop is CASSIFQGSTGELFF. In DNA form, the CDR3 reads TGTGCCAGCAGTATCTTTCAGGGATCCACCGGGGAGCTGTTTTTT.

This clonotype has a count of ten or more. V usage is TRBV5-1 and J usage is TRBJ2-1, with 7 bases aligning to TRBD2. CDR3 length equals 17 residues. Per the germline V gene, CDR1 is SGHRS and CDR2 is YFSETQ. V lost 5 bases and J lost 2; bases outside the gene matches: 13. The CDR3 DNA sequence: TGCGCCAGCAGAGCGGGATTTGCCGGAGAGACCTACAATGAGCAGTTCTTC. Its protein product is CASRAGFAGETYNEQFF.

The chain carries TRBV27 and TRBJ2-6, with D possibly being TRBD1 or TRBD2 (5 bases each). CDR1 is MNHEY and CDR2 is SMNVEV in the germline V gene (reference sequence). The length of the CDR3 is 20 residues. The ends were cut back, 0 bases at V and 0 bases at J, with 18 bases in the middle. The CDR3 here is CASSLSPGRFVRSGANVLTF. In DNA form, the CDR3 reads TGTGCCAGCAGTTTATCCCCGGGACGGTTTGTTCGCTCTGGGGCCAACGTCCTGACTTTC.

This chain links TRBV20-1 with TRBJ2-3, with D perhaps TRBD2 (7 bases). Trimming pared 0 bases from V and 3 bases from J, leaving 16 bases between. The V gene's germline CDR1 is DFQATT and CDR2 SNEGSKA (reference sequence). This CDR3 comprises 16 residues. The CDR3 here is CSARDTRGEGTDTQYF. As DNA, the CDR3 is TGCAGTGCTAGAGATACGAGGGGGGAGGGGACAGATACGCAGTATTTT.

The sample holds a few counts of this clonotype. This chain connects TRBV7-6 to TRBJ2-3; 8 nucleotides agree with TRBD2. The V gene's germline CDR1 is SGHVS and CDR2 FNYEAQ. V dropped 5 bases and J dropped 6; count of bases not matched to a gene: 13. This CDR3 is built from 16 residues. CDR3 bases: TGTGCCAGCAGCGCCCGGACTAGCCGAACCGGGGATACGCAGTATTTT. This sequence encodes CASSARTSRTGDTQYF.

This chain links TRBV20-1 with TRBJ1-2; TRBD1 is a possible D gene (5 bases). This CDR3 has 14 amino acids. The germline CDR1 and CDR2 sequences are DFQATT and SNEGSKA (reference sequence). Trimming left V 3 bases short and J 2 bases short, with 13 bases between. Written as DNA, the CDR3 is TGCAGTGCTAGTAGGGACCGTAACAACTATGGCTACACCTTC. It codes for CSASRDRNNYGYTF.

This clonotype was found a few times. This chain uses TRBV7-3 with TRBJ2-3; D perhaps matches TRBD2 (5 bases). CDR3 length equals 14 residues. Trimming stripped 2 bases from V and 7 bases from J, with 13 bases between. Germline values: CDR1 SGHTA, CDR2 FQGTGA. CDR3: CASSLGSSRYTQYF. CDR3 nucleotides: TGTGCCAGCAGCTTAGGGTCTAGCAGGTATACGCAGTATTTT. The variable domain in full, completed from reference TRBV7-3 and TRBJ2-3, reads GAGVSQTPSNKVTEKGKYVELRCDPISGHTALYWYRQSLGQGPEFLIYFQGTGAADDSGLPNDRFFAVRPEGSVSTLKIQRTERGDSAVYLCASSLGSSRYTQYFGPGTRLTVL.

This chain connects TRBV4-1 to TRBJ2-2, with a tentative D call TRBD2 (5 bases). The CDR3 totals 17 residues. CDR1 is MGHRA and CDR2 is YSYEKL in the germline V gene. Trimming shortened V by 3 bases and J by 0 bases, and 14 bases separated the two germline ends. CDR3 amino acids: CASSQKAQTTNTGELFF. In DNA, the CDR3 is TGCGCCAGCAGCCAGAAGGCACAGACTACGAACACCGGGGAGCTGTTTTTT.